A selection of T cell receptor beta chains follows, all from one sample in a study of tumor-infiltrating lymphocytes in primary liver carcinoma. TCRdb reprocessed the multiplex PCR reads with MiXCR, giving one entry per CDR3 protein. The sample has more than 45,000 distinct CDR3 sequences, around 79% seen once. Sequenced material: liver tumor tissue from sampling region 3. Source of these receptors: a man between 40 and 49 years old with primary liver carcinoma and hepatitis B virus infection. Both conserved end residues are part of each CDR3. Each record gives: J gene, V gene, CDR3 protein.

J: TRBJ1-5
V: TRBV6-1
CDR3: CDSSDKGESSNQPQHF

J: TRBJ1-5
V: TRBV12-3/TRBV12-4
CDR3: CASSQGDNQHQHF

J: TRBJ1-2
V: TRBV5-4
CDR3: CASSLAGNYGYTF

J: TRBJ2-3
V: TRBV28
CDR3: CASTLRDPYTDTEYF

J: TRBJ2-7
V: TRBV28
CDR3: CASSLPLAGGPHEQYF

J: TRBJ1-3
V: TRBV19
CDR3: CASSIAAASGNTIYF

J: TRBJ2-1
V: TRBV7-8
CDR3: CVTRQTPSSSYNEQFF

J: TRBJ2-4
V: TRBV4-2
CDR3: CASSQEGAGNGIGNIQYF

J: TRBJ2-1
V: TRBV16
CDR3: CASSQGQGTYNEQFF

J: TRBJ2-2
V: TRBV19
CDR3: CTSSITATGELFF

J: TRBJ2-3
V: TRBV12-3/TRBV12-4
CDR3: CASSTLGGGEDTQYF

J: .
V: TRBV4-2
CDR3: CASSQGVADQETQYF

J: TRBJ2-2
V: TRBV10-3
CDR3: CALGESVTSGRAHTGELFF